The T cell receptor beta chain described here comes from a study of T cell responses to AZD1222 COVID-19 vaccine. The CDR3 is made up of 14 amino acids. Trimming at V came to 10 bases and at J to 5 bases, leaving 13 bases not matched to a gene. Germline V gene sequence: CDR1 MNHEY, CDR2 SMNVEV (reference sequence). TCRdb's copy holds only in-frame clones and misses some; the assay was immunoSEQ multiplex PCR. The sample lists some 200,000 clones; about 93% were seen once. The TCR comes from an adult in good health. The chain links TRBV27 to TRBJ2-5; 7 positions match TRBD1. Sequences were derived from peripheral blood, sampled on day 0 of MenACWY control vaccination. DNA of the CDR3: TGTGCCACCAAACGACAGGGTTGGAGGGAGACCCAGTACTTC. The encoded protein is CATKRQGWRETQYF.